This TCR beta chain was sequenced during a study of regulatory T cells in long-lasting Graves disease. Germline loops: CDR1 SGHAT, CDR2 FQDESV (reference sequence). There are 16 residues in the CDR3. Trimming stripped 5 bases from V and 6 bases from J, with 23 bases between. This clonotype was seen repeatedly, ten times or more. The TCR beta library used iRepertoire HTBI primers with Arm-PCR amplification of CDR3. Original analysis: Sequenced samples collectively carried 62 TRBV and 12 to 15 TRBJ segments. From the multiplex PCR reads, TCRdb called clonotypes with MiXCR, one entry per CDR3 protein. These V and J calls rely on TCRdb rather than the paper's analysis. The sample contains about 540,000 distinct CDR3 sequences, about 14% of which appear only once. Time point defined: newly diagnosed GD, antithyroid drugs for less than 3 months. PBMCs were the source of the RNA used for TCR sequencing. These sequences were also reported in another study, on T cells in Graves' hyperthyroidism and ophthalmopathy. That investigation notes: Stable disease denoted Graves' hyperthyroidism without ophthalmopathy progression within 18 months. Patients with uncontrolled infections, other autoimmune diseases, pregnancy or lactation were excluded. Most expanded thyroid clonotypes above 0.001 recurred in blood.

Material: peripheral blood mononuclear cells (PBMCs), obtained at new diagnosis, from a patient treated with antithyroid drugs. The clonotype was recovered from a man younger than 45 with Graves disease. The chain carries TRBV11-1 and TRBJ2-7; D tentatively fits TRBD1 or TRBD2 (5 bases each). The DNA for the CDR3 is TGTGCCAGCAGCCCTGCGCTTGGGGACCCAGGAAGCGAGCAGTACTTC. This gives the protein CASSPALGDPGSEQYF. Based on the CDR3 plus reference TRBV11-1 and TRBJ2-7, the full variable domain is EAEVAQSPRYKITEKSQAVAFWCDPISGHATLYWYRQILGQGPELLVQFQDESVVDDSQLPKDRFSAERLKGVDSTLKIQPAELGDSAMYLCASSPALGDPGSEQYFGPGTRLTVT.